This T cell receptor (beta chain) was sequenced for a study of read filtering for tumor transcriptome and immune sequencing. Background on the study: Transcriptome libraries were built from DNase-treated RNA. RNA-seq yielded only about 75 to 1,400 TCR reads, IR-seq about 4 to 10.27 million. Study-wide points: The CD138-negative fraction was mixed bone marrow immune cells, not pure T cells. In IR-seq, single-read clonotypes were around four fifths of clonotypes but around 4% of reads.

The V gene's germline CDR1 is SGDLS and CDR2 YYNGEE. V was cut by 0 bases and J by 5 bases, with 9 bases left in between. The CDR3 is 15 residues long. This library used about 360 ng RNA and molecular barcoded adaptors spanning alpha/delta and beta/gamma chains. From the reads, TCRdb called clonotypes with MiXCR, one entry per CDR3 protein. The sample carries about 58,000 distinct CDR3 sequences, 12% recorded once. This clonotype was seen repeatedly, ten times or more. Antigen unknown. The sample taken for sequencing was a population of CD138-negative cells sorted from bone marrow. The chain carries TRBV9 and TRBJ1-6; D might be TRBD1 (5 bases). The sequence derives from a donor aged 40 or older with multiple myeloma. CDR3 DNA: TGTGCCAGCAGCGTAGGGGGCAGAGATAATTCACCCCTCCACTTT. Translating gives CASSVGGRDNSPLHF.